The 32 T cell receptor beta chains listed next were all sequenced from one sample in a study of cytomegalovirus exposure and HLA in healthy donors. PCR used 60 Vbeta primers and 13 Jbeta primers. Some clones are missing from TCRdb's copy, which holds only in-frame ones; the method was immunoSEQ multiplex PCR. The table records around 200,000 clones, roughly 80% of them present only once. The sequenced sample was PBMCs. All receptors derive from a man aged 35-49 years in good health and CMV-seropositive.

This chain connects TRBV7-9 to TRBJ2-7, with D possibly being TRBD1 (6 bases). The CDR3 totals 15 residues. Per germline, CDR1 SEHNR and CDR2 FQNEAQ (reference sequence). Trimming removed 2 bases from V and 0 bases from J, with 11 bases in between. The CDR3 region is CASSLRQVHSYEQYF. The CDR3 DNA follows: TGTGCCAGCAGCTTACGACAGGTACACTCCTACGAGCAGTACTTC.

The rearrangement uses TRBV7-9 and TRBJ1-6, with no clear D. Deletions cut 6 bases from V and 4 bases from J, with 19 bases between. CDR1 SEHNR and CDR2 FQNEAQ come from the germline V gene (reference sequence). The CDR3 sequence is 17 residues long. The CDR3 is CASSPVGGSEYNSPLHF. In nucleotides, the CDR3 is TGTGCCAGCAGTCCCGTTGGAGGGTCGGAATATAATTCACCCCTCCACTTT.

This rearrangement joins TRBV7-8 to TRBJ2-5, with D hard to call. V dropped 3 bases and J dropped 5 bases, with 13 bases sitting between them. Per germline, CDR1 SGHVS and CDR2 FQNEAQ. There are 14 residues in the CDR3. CDR3 bases: TGTGCCAGCAGCTTGGGCAGGTGGCAGGAGACCCAGTACTTC. Protein product: CASSLGRWQETQYF. The full variable domain, completed using reference TRBV7-8 and TRBJ2-5, is GAGVSQSPRYKVAKRGQDVALRCDPISGHVSLFWYQQALGQGPEFLTYFQNEAQLDKSGLPSDRFFAERPEGSVSTLKIQRTQQEDSAVYLCASSLGRWQETQYFGPGTRLLVL.

The chain has TRBV7-2 and TRBJ2-2, with D tentatively TRBD2 (5 bases). V was pared by 2 bases and J by 6 bases, with 16 bases between. Looked up from germline, CDR1 is SGHTA and CDR2 is FQGNSA. The CDR3 is 16 residues long. CDR3: CASSLFGGSRAGELFF. CDR3 nucleotides: TGTGCCAGCAGCTTATTCGGCGGGTCCCGGGCCGGGGAGCTGTTTTTT.

The V and J genes are TRBV9 and TRBJ2-6, with a possible D match to TRBD1 (5 bases). V was cut by 4 bases and J by 0 bases, with 14 bases left in between. There are 17 residues in the CDR3. In germline, CDR1 is SGDLS, CDR2 YYNGEE. The CDR3 sequence: CASSNSNRNSGANVLTF. CDR3 DNA sequence: TGTGCCAGCAGCAACTCAAACAGGAACTCTGGGGCCAACGTCCTGACTTTC.

This clone was recorded once. This chain joins TRBV7-2 and TRBJ2-7; TRBD1 is a possible D gene (6 bases). Germline V gene data show CDR1 as SGHTA and CDR2 as FQGNSA. V was cut by 1 base and J by 2 bases, with 12 bases left in between. This CDR3 contains 15 residues. The CDR3 DNA reads TGTGCCAGCAGCTTAGGTGGGACAATCGCCTACGAGCAGTACTTC. It specifies CASSLGGTIAYEQYF.

This clone was counted a few times. J is TRBJ2-7 and V is TRBV10-1; a possible D gene is TRBD2 (5 bases). The CDR3 runs 14 residues. Trimming cost V 1 base and J 3 bases, with 10 bases left between them. Looked up from germline, CDR1 is WNHNN and CDR2 is SYGVQD (reference sequence). This chain's CDR3 is CASSELESGYEQYF. CDR3 coding DNA: TGCGCCAGCAGTGAGTTGGAAAGCGGCTACGAGCAGTACTTC.

The V gene is TRBV19, the J gene TRBJ1-5; 7 bases fit TRBD1. The CDR3 length is 16 residues. V shed 4 bases and J 2 bases; nucleotides not matched to a gene: 8. The V gene's germline CDR1 is LNHDA and CDR2 SQIVND (reference sequence). CDR3: CASSRTGVGGNQPQHF. CDR3 sequence (DNA): TGTGCCAGTAGTAGAACAGGGGTGGGTGGCAATCAGCCCCAGCATTTT.

This clone was detected a few times. The gene calls are TRBV20-1 and TRBJ2-1; D is unclear. Between the trimmed V and J ends, which lost 3 bases and 10 bases, there was a span of 10 bases. This CDR3 region has 11 residues. The V gene's germline CDR1 is DFQATT and CDR2 SNEGSKA (reference sequence). The CDR3 region is CSARGFREQFF. The CDR3 DNA is TGCAGTGCTAGGGGCTTTAGGGAGCAGTTCTTC.

V and J are TRBV19 and TRBJ1-2, with D unresolved. Trimming shortened V by 3 bases and J by 8 bases, and 10 bases separated the two germline ends. The length of the CDR3 is 12 residues. Germline V CDR1 and CDR2: LNHDA, SQIVND (reference sequence). CDR3 sequence: CASSMPYPGYTF. For the CDR3, the DNA is TGTGCCAGTAGTATGCCCTATCCAGGCTACACCTTC.

The chain recombines TRBV19 with TRBJ1-1; D not certain. The CDR3 runs 14 residues. The germline V gene encodes CDR1 LNHDA and CDR2 SQIVND (reference sequence). V lost 5 bases and J 2 bases, leaving 12 bases between the germline ends. CDR3 region: CASSPTWVNTEAFF. DNA for the CDR3: TGTGCCAGTAGTCCGACATGGGTTAACACTGAAGCTTTCTTT.

This sequence joins TRBV19 and TRBJ1-2, with D unclear. The germline CDR1 and CDR2 sequences are LNHDA and SQIVND (reference sequence). This CDR3 has 14 residues. Trimming shortened V by 2 bases and J by 0 bases, and 7 bases separated the two germline ends. The CDR3 DNA is TGTGCCAGTAGTATAATCCAATCTAACTATGGCTACACCTTC. It translates to CASSIIQSNYGYTF.

The table lists this clone with a few counts. The chain uses TRBV5-6 and TRBJ2-3; a possible D gene is TRBD1 (5 bases). The V end was cut by 1 base, the J end by 4 bases, with 7 bases between. The V gene's germline CDR1 is SGHDT and CDR2 YYEEEE. The CDR3 has 13 residues. CDR3 region: CASSLQGPDTQYF. CDR3 nucleotide sequence: TGTGCCAGCAGCTTGCAGGGTCCAGATACGCAGTATTTT.

This chain connects TRBV7-3 to TRBJ2-1; D is possibly TRBD1 (6 bases). Germline CDR1 SGHTA, CDR2 FQGTGA. CDR3 size: 16 residues. Deletions cut 1 base from V and 0 bases from J, with 10 bases between. The CDR3 DNA follows: TGTGCCAGCAGCTTAAGGGTGGGGGCCTCCTACAATGAGCAGTTCTTC. Amino acids: CASSLRVGASYNEQFF.

The chain employs TRBV14 and TRBJ2-2; TRBD2 aligns across 12 bases. The CDR3 has 16 residues. CDR1 is SGHDN and CDR2 is FVKESK in the germline V gene. Trimming cost V 0 bases and J 4 bases; bases outside gene matches: 0. CDR3 protein: CASSQELAGGTGELFF. The CDR3 nucleotides are TGTGCCAGCAGCCAAGAACTAGCGGGAGGCACCGGGGAGCTGTTTTTT.

The chain has TRBV10-1 and TRBJ2-7, with a tentative D call TRBD1 (6 bases). Germline V gene lookup returns CDR1 WNHNN and CDR2 SYGVQD (reference sequence). CDR3 length: 12 residues. V lost 5 bases, J lost 9 bases, and 14 bases lay in between. CDR3 sequence (DNA): TGCGCCAGCAGTAACAGGGTGTGGAGGCAGTACTTC. Protein product: CASSNRVWRQYF.

This chain joins TRBV27 and TRBJ1-4; maybe TRBD1 (5 bases). Germline CDR1 reads MNHEY; CDR2 reads SMNVEV (reference sequence). The CDR3 has 15 amino acids. Deletions cut 4 bases from V and 3 bases from J, with 12 bases between. CDR3 region: CASSWGGLPNEKLFF. The CDR3 DNA is TGTGCCAGCAGTTGGGGGGGTCTCCCTAATGAAAAACTGTTTTTT.

J is TRBJ2-7 and V is TRBV7-2; tentative D call: TRBD1 (7 bases). Germline loops: CDR1 SGHTA, CDR2 FQGNSA. This CDR3 has 14 amino acids. V was trimmed by 7 bases and J by 2 bases, leaving 15 bases between them. The CDR3 coding sequence is TGTGCCAGCAACTCCCAGGGGGGAACCTACGAGCAGTACTTC. Its protein is CASNSQGGTYEQYF. The full variable domain, its missing parts supplied by reference TRBV7-2 and TRBJ2-7, is GAGVSQSPSNKVTEKGKDVELRCDPISGHTALYWYRQSLGQGLEFLIYFQGNSAPDKSGLPSDRFSAERTGGSVSTLTIQRTQQEDSAVYLCASNSQGGTYEQYFGPGTRLTVT.

The V gene is TRBV5-1, the J gene TRBJ2-1, with TRBD2 matching 7 bases. The CDR3 totals 15 residues. Germline V gene data show CDR1 as SGHRS and CDR2 as YFSETQ. V lost 4 bases, J lost 2 bases, and 6 bases stayed unmatched. As DNA, the CDR3 is TGCGCCAGCAGCCCATCAACTAGCGCCTACAATGAGCAGTTCTTC. Residues: CASSPSTSAYNEQFF.

The V and J genes are TRBV5-6 and TRBJ2-2; tentatively, D is TRBD2 (5 bases). V shed 0 bases and J shed 5 bases, with 14 bases lying between them. The germline CDR1 and CDR2 sequences are SGHDT and YYEEEE. This CDR3 comprises 16 residues. DNA for the CDR3: TGTGCCAGCAGCTTGGCTACGGGATTTGGTACCGGGGAGCTGTTTTTT. It is translated as CASSLATGFGTGELFF.

This clone was picked up a small number of times. This chain uses TRBV18 with TRBJ1-5; possible D gene TRBD1, 5 bases. V lost 4 bases and J lost 7, with 14 bases in between. Germline loops: CDR1 KGHSH, CDR2 LQKENI. The CDR3 spans 14 residues. CDR3 bases: TGTGCCAGCTCACGCGGGGCCGCCCCCCAGCCCCAGCATTTT. It translates to CASSRGAAPQPQHF.

J is TRBJ1-5 and V is TRBV10-1, with 9 bases that match TRBD1. The CDR3 is 20 amino acids. V lost 0 bases, J lost 1 base, and 13 bases stayed unmatched. Germline V gene lookup returns CDR1 WNHNN and CDR2 SYGVQD (reference sequence). The CDR3 coding sequence is TGCGCCAGCAGTGAGTCCCCTATTCCCCGACAGGGGGTGAGCAATCAGCCCCAGCATTTT. Translation gives CASSESPIPRQGVSNQPQHF.

The chain carries TRBV19 and TRBJ1-3; D uncertain. The V gene lost 4 bases and the J gene lost 5 bases, with 12 bases spanning the gap. Looked up from germline, CDR1 is LNHDA and CDR2 is SQIVND (reference sequence). The CDR3 is 14 residues long. The CDR3 loop reads CASSNPGERNTIYF. The CDR3 bases are TGTGCCAGTAGTAACCCGGGAGAAAGAAACACCATATATTTT.

The rearrangement links TRBV7-2 to TRBJ2-1; D gene unclear. The CDR3 has 15 amino acids. CDR1 is SGHTA, CDR2 FQGNSA, per germline. The germline V and J ends were trimmed by 6 bases and 0 bases, with 12 bases remaining between them. CDR3 bases: TGTGCCAGCAGGTATACAGATAACTCCTACAATGAGCAGTTCTTC. This encodes CASRYTDNSYNEQFF.

This clone was seen a handful of times. The V call is TRBV27, the J call TRBJ1-5; 9 positions agree with TRBD1. The CDR3 runs to 15 residues. CDR1 and CDR2 from the germline V gene are MNHEY and SMNVEV (reference sequence). The ends lost 6 bases at V and 3 bases at J; junction bases unmatched: 6. DNA for the CDR3: TGTGCCAGCAGCCCCGGACAGGGGCCCAATCAGCCCCAGCATTTT. Its translation is CASSPGQGPNQPQHF.

The chain carries TRBV6-5 and TRBJ2-7; the match to TRBD1 covers 7 bases. The V gene's germline CDR1 is MNHEY and CDR2 SVGAGI. The CDR3 runs to 15 residues. V trimming: 6 bases; J trimming: 2 bases; junction bases outside the gene matches: 10. CDR3 sequence: CASRGDRDGTYEQYF. Here the CDR3 DNA reads TGTGCCAGCAGGGGAGACAGGGATGGGACCTACGAGCAGTACTTC.

The V gene is TRBV7-2, the J gene TRBJ2-7, with D maybe TRBD1 (6 bases). V shed 4 bases and J shed 6 bases, with 10 bases lying between them. Germline assignment: CDR1 SGHTA and CDR2 FQGNSA. The CDR3 covers 12 residues. Here the CDR3 DNA reads TGTGCCAGCAGCTCAGGGGTGGGCGAGCAGTACTTC. Its protein product is CASSSGVGEQYF.

Only a few counts were recorded for this clone. J is TRBJ2-7 and V is TRBV15, with D possibly matching TRBD2 (5 bases). V lost 1 base and J lost 5, with 6 bases in between. The CDR3 has 12 residues. CDR1 and CDR2 from the germline V gene are LNHNV and YYDKDF (reference sequence). The CDR3: CATSRVGDEQYF. The CDR3, as DNA: TGTGCCACCAGCAGAGTCGGGGACGAGCAGTACTTC. The full variable domain, rest sourced from reference TRBV15 and TRBJ2-7, is DAMVIQNPRYQVTQFGKPVTLSCSQTLNHNVMYWYQQKSSQAPKLLFHYYDKDFNNEADTPDNFQSRRPNTSFCFLDIRSPGLGDTAMYLCATSRVGDEQYFGPGTRLTVT.

The chain is built from TRBV30 and TRBJ2-1; 12 nucleotides agree with TRBD1. This CDR3 is 15 amino acids long. The trim removed 5 bases at V and 8 bases at J, leaving 10 bases unmatched. Germline values: CDR1 GTSNPN, CDR2 SVGIG (reference sequence). CDR3 bases: TGTGCCTGGGGGGTCTTGGGGACAGGGGGCGATGAGCAGTTCTTC. Translating gives CAWGVLGTGGDEQFF.

V and J are TRBV4-3 and TRBJ2-2; 7 positions match TRBD1. The CDR3 is 14 residues long. The germline V gene has CDR1 LGHNA and CDR2 YSLEER. V lost 8 bases, J lost 5 bases, and 8 bases stayed unmatched. The CDR3 spells CASQTGLGTGELFF. In DNA, the CDR3 is TGCGCCAGCCAGACAGGGTTGGGAACCGGGGAGCTGTTTTTT.

This clone was recorded once. DNA for the CDR3: TGTGCCACCAGCAGTTTCAATGGCTACACCTTC. Translated, it gives CATSSFNGYTF. The chain has TRBV15 and TRBJ1-2; D remains ambiguous. This CDR3 has 11 residues. The germline gives CDR1 LNHNV, CDR2 YYDKDF (reference sequence). The V and J ends lost 3 bases and 6 bases respectively, with 5 bases between them.

V and J are TRBV28 and TRBJ2-7; TRBD2 agrees at 11 bases. With V trimmed by 6 bases and J by 1 base, 2 bases remained unmatched. CDR1 and CDR2 (germline): MDHEN, SYDVKM. The CDR3 consists of 14 residues. The DNA for the CDR3 is TGTGCCAGCAGCTTAGCGGGGGGGTCCTACGAGCAGTACTTC. It encodes CASSLAGGSYEQYF.